This TCR beta chain appears in the sequencing data of a study of blood T cells in healthy people across ages. A J-beta primer mix and a sample-barcoded 5' primer were used in a second PCR of roughly 7 to 12 cycles. Using its own MiXCR run on the 5' RACE reads, TCRdb lists one record per CDR3 protein. This table holds about 580,000 distinct CDR3 sequences, around half found once. CDR1 is SGHTA, CDR2 FQGNSA, per germline. This CDR3 contains 15 residues. V shed 10 bases and J 7 bases; nucleotides not matched to a gene: 7. This clonotype was found a few times. The antigen is unknown. The study's findings and limits: PBMCs left unsorted prevented a conclusive naive versus antigen-experienced comparison. Researchers report that TCR beta diversity correlated strongly with naive T cell percentage. More naive CD4+ cells and higher diversity marked long-lived donors relative to aged donors.

Staff drew 9 to 10 milliliters of peripheral blood from each donor. J is TRBJ2-1 and V is TRBV7-2; 16 positions match TRBD2. This sequence originates from a man older than 75 in good health. Specimen: blood. For the CDR3, the DNA is TGTGCCACCGGGGGACTAGCGGGGGGGGGAAATGAGCAGTTCTTC. As protein: CATGGLAGGGNEQFF.